A single sample gave rise to the 24 T cell receptor beta chains below, sequenced in a study of blood T cell repertoires in COVID-19. Assay: immunoSEQ multiplex PCR; the TCRdb copy retains only in-frame clones and omits some. Seen here are about 27,000 clones, around 90% observed once, and the top ten hold 7.7%. Material: peripheral blood. Every receptor here comes from a woman between 50 and 59 years old with active COVID-19.

The chain recombines TRBV12-3 or TRBV12-4 with TRBJ1-1, with unresolved D. The CDR3 has 13 residues. Trimming pared 2 bases from V and 4 bases from J, leaving 8 bases between. The CDR3 DNA follows: TGTGCCAGCAGTTTATTGCTGGCCACTGAAGCTTTCTTT. Amino acids: CASSLLLATEAFF.

V is TRBV28 and J is TRBJ2-1, with TRBD2 matching over 10 bases. The germline gives CDR1 MDHEN, CDR2 SYDVKM. Trimming at V came to 5 bases and at J to 9 bases, leaving 1 base not matched to a gene. The CDR3 is made up of 12 amino acids. Written as DNA, the CDR3 is TGTGCCAGCAGTGGACTAGCGGTTGAGCAGTTCTTC. Encoded protein: CASSGLAVEQFF. Using reference TRBV28 and TRBJ2-1 for the parts outside the CDR3, the full variable domain is DVKVTQSSRYLVKRTGEKVFLECVQDMDHENMFWYRQDPGLGLRLIYFSYDVKMKEKGDIPEGYSVSREKKERFSLILESASTNQTSMYLCASSGLAVEQFFGPGTRLTVL.

The chain joins TRBV6-5 to TRBJ1-3; 7 bases agree with TRBD1. CDR1 and CDR2 from the germline V gene are MNHEY and SVGAGI. The ends lost 10 bases at V and 1 base at J; junction bases unmatched: 10. This CDR3 contains 15 residues. The CDR3 spells CATQKTGISGNTIYF. CDR3 sequence (DNA): TGTGCCACCCAAAAGACAGGGATTTCTGGAAACACCATATATTTT.

The rearrangement joins TRBV5-1 to TRBJ2-2; D possibly corresponds to TRBD2 (6 bases). CDR1 and CDR2 from the germline V gene are SGHRS and YFSETQ. The V and J ends lost 4 bases and 5 bases respectively, with 18 bases between them. This CDR3 has 16 residues. The CDR3 sequence is CASSPRGIGGTGELFF. In nucleotides, the CDR3 is TGCGCCAGCAGCCCCCGGGGTATTGGAGGGACCGGGGAGCTGTTTTTT.

The CDR3 DNA sequence: TGTGCCAGCAGCTTGGGGACAGGCTACAATGAGCAGTTCTTC. The encoded protein is CASSLGTGYNEQFF. The chain couples TRBV7-9 to TRBJ2-1; TRBD1 matches at 8 bases. This CDR3 spans 14 amino acids. J gave up 3 bases and V 3 bases, and 1 base lay outside the gene matches. CDR1 and CDR2 (germline): SEHNR, FQNEAQ (reference sequence).

The chain combines TRBV15 with TRBJ1-2; the D gene is possibly TRBD1 (6 bases). The CDR3 has 15 amino acids. V dropped 1 base and J dropped 0 bases, with 9 bases sitting between them. Germline values: CDR1 LNHNV, CDR2 YYDKDF (reference sequence). Written as DNA, the CDR3 is TGTGCCACCAGCAGAGCAGGGGCTCCTAACTATGGCTACACCTTC. Its translation is CATSRAGAPNYGYTF. The whole variable domain, remainder taken from reference TRBV15 and TRBJ1-2, is DAMVIQNPRYQVTQFGKPVTLSCSQTLNHNVMYWYQQKSSQAPKLLFHYYDKDFNNEADTPDNFQSRRPNTSFCFLDIRSPGLGDTAMYLCATSRAGAPNYGYTFGSGTRLTVV.

The J gene is TRBJ2-7, the V gene TRBV14, with TRBD1 matching 8 bases. Per the germline V gene, CDR1 is SGHDN and CDR2 is FVKESK. CDR3 length: 15 amino acids. Trimming removed 0 bases from V and 3 bases from J; junction bases left unmatched: 4. DNA for the CDR3: TGTGCCAGCAGCCAAGAAGGACAGGGCTACTACGAGCAGTACTTC. It specifies CASSQEGQGYYEQYF.

This chain uses TRBV2 with TRBJ2-7; 8 bases are shared with TRBD1. Per germline, CDR1 SNHLY and CDR2 FYNNEI. V lost 2 bases to trimming and J lost 7 bases; unmatched junction nucleotides: 7. The CDR3 has 14 amino acids. CDR3 sequence reads: CASSELQGAREQYF. CDR3 sequence (DNA): TGTGCCAGCAGTGAACTGCAGGGGGCGCGAGAGCAGTACTTC.

This clone was counted once. The V gene is TRBV7-8, the J gene TRBJ2-7; D may be TRBD2 (6 bases). V lost 5 bases and J lost 5, with 13 bases in between. Germline CDR1 is SGHVS and CDR2 is FQNEAQ. This CDR3 is built from 13 residues. The CDR3 here is CASSTSGLDEQYF. CDR3 bases: TGTGCCAGCAGCACAAGCGGGCTCGACGAGCAGTACTTC.

The J gene is TRBJ2-3, the V gene TRBV9; D unclear. V was shortened by 4 bases and J by 1 base, with 19 bases between the two germline ends. CDR1 SGDLS and CDR2 YYNGEE come from the germline V gene. The CDR3 has 17 amino acids. The CDR3 sequence: CASSSRQLPDGTDTQYF. The CDR3 DNA follows: TGTGCCAGCAGCTCTCGACAACTGCCTGATGGCACAGATACGCAGTATTTT.

This sequence joins TRBV9 and TRBJ2-3, with D perhaps matching TRBD2 (6 bases). Germline-derived CDR1 and CDR2 are SGDLS and YYNGEE. Trimming left V 2 bases short and J 2 bases short, with 12 bases between. This CDR3 region has 15 residues. The CDR3 protein is CASSVGTSPTDTQYF. CDR3 sequence (DNA): TGTGCCAGCAGCGTTGGGACTTCACCCACAGATACGCAGTATTTT.

The chain links TRBV19 to TRBJ1-2; D gene uncertain. The CDR3 sequence is 13 residues long. Trimming stripped 7 bases from V and 8 bases from J, with 17 bases between. Germline CDR1 is LNHDA and CDR2 is SQIVND (reference sequence). The CDR3 DNA reads as TGTGCCAGTACGGTCCGAAGGACTGGGGGCTACACCTTC. This encodes CASTVRRTGGYTF.

V is TRBV27 and J is TRBJ2-1; D call uncertain. V lost 5 bases, J lost 0 bases, and 8 bases lay in between. The CDR3 contains 14 residues. Germline loops: CDR1 MNHEY, CDR2 SMNVEV (reference sequence). This chain's CDR3 is CASSVTSSYNEQFF. CDR3 bases: TGTGCCAGCAGTGTGACAAGCTCCTACAATGAGCAGTTCTTC.

This chain uses TRBV5-4 with TRBJ2-3, with TRBD2 matching over 7 bases. Germline-derived CDR1 and CDR2 are SGHNT and YYREEE (reference sequence). This CDR3 region has 17 residues. The J segment lost 1 base and the V segment lost 3 bases, leaving 11 bases of the junction unmatched. CDR3 sequence: CASSSGLAGGRTDTQYF. The CDR3 bases are TGTGCCAGCAGCTCAGGCTTAGCGGGCGGACGCACAGATACGCAGTATTTT.

The chain couples TRBV11-2 to TRBJ2-1, with a possible D match to TRBD1 (6 bases). The germline CDR1 and CDR2 sequences are SGHAT and FQNNGV. The CDR3 extends over 12 amino acids. Trimming took 6 bases from V and 7 from J, leaving 10 bases between them. The chain's CDR3 is CASRWGQNEQFF. DNA for the CDR3: TGTGCCAGCAGGTGGGGGCAGAATGAGCAGTTCTTC. Full variable domain (outside the CDR3, taken from reference TRBV11-2 and TRBJ2-1): EAGVAQSPRYKIIEKRQSVAFWCNPISGHATLYWYQQILGQGPKLLIQFQNNGVVDDSQLPKDRFSAERLKGVDSTLKIQPAKLEDSAVYLCASRWGQNEQFFGPGTRLTVL.

The V and J genes are TRBV28 and TRBJ2-1, with 9 bases fitting TRBD1. Germline loops: CDR1 MDHEN, CDR2 SYDVKM. The CDR3 spans 13 residues. With 8 bases clipped from V and 4 bases from J, the junction kept 3 bases outside the gene matches. CDR3 protein: CASRDRVYNEQFF. The CDR3 DNA sequence: TGTGCCAGCCGGGACAGGGTTTACAATGAGCAGTTCTTC.

By share, this clone ranks as medium-sized. This chain's CDR3 is CASSPLIGQTYEQYF. DNA for the CDR3: TGTGCCAGCAGTCCTCTTATCGGACAGACCTACGAGCAGTACTTC. The rearrangement links TRBV3-1 (or the pseudogene TRBV3-2) to TRBJ2-7; the D gene is possibly TRBD1 (6 bases). The CDR3 spans 15 residues. Germline CDR1 LGHDT, CDR2 YNNKEL (reference sequence). The V gene lost 6 bases and the J gene lost 2 bases, with 17 bases spanning the gap.

The chain carries TRBV23-1 and TRBJ2-5, with D tentatively TRBD2 (6 bases). TRBV23-1 is an ORF; its function is uncertain. The CDR3 is 17 amino acids. Trimming shortened V by 0 bases and J by 4 bases, and 18 bases separated the two germline ends. CDR3 region: CASSQSGGAVRRETQYF. The CDR3, as DNA: TGCGCCAGCAGTCAATCAGGAGGGGCCGTCCGACGAGAGACCCAGTACTTC.

The V gene is TRBV12-3 or TRBV12-4, the J gene TRBJ2-7, with TRBD1 matching over 7 bases. The V gene end was trimmed by 3 bases and the J gene end by 3 bases; junction bases not matched to a gene: 2. The CDR3 contains 13 residues. The CDR3, as DNA: TGTGCCAGCAGTTTGGACAGGCTCTACGAGCAGTACTTC. It translates to CASSLDRLYEQYF.

V is TRBV28 and J is TRBJ2-2; the D gene is possibly TRBD1 (5 bases). The CDR3 contains 16 residues. Germline-derived CDR1 and CDR2 are MDHEN and SYDVKM. Trimming pared 2 bases from V and 5 bases from J, leaving 15 bases between. Written as DNA, the CDR3 is TGTGCCAGCAGTTTAGTCGGAAAGGGGCGAACCGGGGAGCTGTTTTTT. It encodes CASSLVGKGRTGELFF.

This sequence joins TRBV6-1 and TRBJ1-1; no definite D call. This CDR3 is 13 amino acids long. V lost 3 bases to trimming and J lost 1 base, with 6 bases between them. CDR1 and CDR2 (germline): MNHNS, SASEGT. For the CDR3, the DNA is TGTGCCAGCAGTGACCCAGGGAACACTGAAGCTTTCTTT. Protein product: CASSDPGNTEAFF.

The chain combines TRBV5-1 with TRBJ2-5; 7 bases are a match to TRBD2. Germline assignment: CDR1 SGHRS and CDR2 YFSETQ. The V segment lost 5 bases and the J segment 6 bases; nucleotides outside the gene matches: 10. The CDR3 consists of 14 residues. CDR3 in DNA: TGCGCCAGCAGTGGACGCCTGCGGGGGAAGACCCAGTACTTC. Protein sequence: CASSGRLRGKTQYF.

CDR3 coding DNA: TGTGCCAGCAGTCCTACTAGCGGGAGGGCCGGTCGTCAGTACTTC. Amino acids: CASSPTSGRAGRQYF. The chain joins TRBV28 to TRBJ2-7, with 13 bases lining up with TRBD2. The V gene end was trimmed by 5 bases and the J gene end by 10 bases; junction bases not matched to a gene: 11. Germline V gives CDR1 MDHEN, CDR2 SYDVKM. CDR3 size: 15 residues.

This rearrangement joins TRBV7-9 to TRBJ2-1, with D maybe TRBD2 (6 bases). Germline values: CDR1 SEHNR, CDR2 FQNEAQ (reference sequence). This CDR3 comprises 16 residues. Between the trimmed V and J ends, which lost 0 bases and 1 base, there was a span of 10 bases. In nucleotides, the CDR3 is TGTGCCAGCAGCTTAGCGCGGGGCGGTTCCTACAATGAGCAGTTCTTC. Translated, it gives CASSLARGGSYNEQFF.